This T cell receptor (beta chain) was identified during a study of shared clonotypes between healthy human individuals. The study, taken as a whole, reports: Rarefaction demonstrated incomplete sorted-subset sequencing despite large depth. Shared clonotypes: approximately 5% naive CD4, roughly 3.8% naive CD8, roughly 2.4% memory CD4, about 0.4% memory CD8.

Each cell subset's genomic DNA was divided evenly among several immunoSEQ plates. Template for every sorted-subset replicate PCR totaled roughly 200 ng DNA, approximately 30,000 T cell genomes. The method was immunoSEQ multiplex PCR; TCRdb's version includes in-frame clones alone and lacks a portion of them. The profile shows approximately 2.3 million clones, approximately 95% of them singletons. Comments on this clone: Its antigen remains unidentified. Different DNA sequences within this sample yield the same CDR3.

Germline values: CDR1 MDHEN, CDR2 SYDVKM. This CDR3 has 15 amino acids. With 2 bases removed from V and 0 bases from J, the gap between germline ends came to 8 bases. The sequence derives from a man aged 18 to 30 in good health. Some clones in this sample may be carry-over from other donors' samples. This chain joins TRBV28 and TRBJ1-3; D unresolved. The sequencing input was naive CD4+ T cells from PBMCs. The subset denotes: CD45RA+ positively selected. The CDR3 nucleotides are TGTGCCAGCAGTTTAAGGAGAGTCTCTGGAAACACCATATATTTT. Translation: CASSLRRVSGNTIYF. Based on the CDR3 plus reference TRBV28 and TRBJ1-3, the full variable domain is DVKVTQSSRYLVKRTGEKVFLECVQDMDHENMFWYRQDPGLGLRLIYFSYDVKMKEKGDIPEGYSVSREKKERFSLILESASTNQTSMYLCASSLRRVSGNTIYFGEGSWLTVV.